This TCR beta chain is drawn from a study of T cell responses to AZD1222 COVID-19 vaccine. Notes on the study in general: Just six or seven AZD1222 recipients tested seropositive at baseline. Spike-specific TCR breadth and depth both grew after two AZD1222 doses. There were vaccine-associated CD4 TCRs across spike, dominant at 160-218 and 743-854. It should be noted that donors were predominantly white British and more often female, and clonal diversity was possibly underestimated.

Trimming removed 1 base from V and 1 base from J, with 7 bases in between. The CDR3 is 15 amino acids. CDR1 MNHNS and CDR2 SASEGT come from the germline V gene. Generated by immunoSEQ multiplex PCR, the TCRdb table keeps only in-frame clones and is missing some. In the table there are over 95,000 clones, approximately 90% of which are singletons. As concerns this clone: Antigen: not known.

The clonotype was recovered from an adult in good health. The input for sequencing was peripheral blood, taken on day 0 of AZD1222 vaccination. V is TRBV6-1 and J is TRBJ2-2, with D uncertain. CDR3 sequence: CASSEGAENTGELFF. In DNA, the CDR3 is TGTGCCAGCAGTGAAGGGGCGGAGAACACCGGGGAGCTGTTTTTT.